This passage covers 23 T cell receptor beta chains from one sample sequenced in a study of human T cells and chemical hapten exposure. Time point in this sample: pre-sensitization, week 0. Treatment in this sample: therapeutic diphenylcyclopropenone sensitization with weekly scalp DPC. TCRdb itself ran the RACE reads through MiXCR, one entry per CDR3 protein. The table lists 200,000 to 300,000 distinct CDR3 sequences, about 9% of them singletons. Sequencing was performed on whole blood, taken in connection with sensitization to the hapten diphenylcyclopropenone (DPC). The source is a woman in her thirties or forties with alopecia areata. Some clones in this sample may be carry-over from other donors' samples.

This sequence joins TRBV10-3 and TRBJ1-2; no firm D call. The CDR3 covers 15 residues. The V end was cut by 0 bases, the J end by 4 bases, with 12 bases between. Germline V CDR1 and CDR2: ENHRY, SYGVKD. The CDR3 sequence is CAISESVDSFYGYTF. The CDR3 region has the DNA TGTGCCATCAGTGAGTCGGTCGATAGTTTCTATGGCTACACCTTC.

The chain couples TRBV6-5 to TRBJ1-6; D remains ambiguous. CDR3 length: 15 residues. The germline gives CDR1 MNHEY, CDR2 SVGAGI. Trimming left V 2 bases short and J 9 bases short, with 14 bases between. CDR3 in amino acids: CASSYQGRGASPLHF. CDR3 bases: TGTGCCAGCAGTTACCAAGGCAGAGGTGCTTCACCCCTCCACTTT.

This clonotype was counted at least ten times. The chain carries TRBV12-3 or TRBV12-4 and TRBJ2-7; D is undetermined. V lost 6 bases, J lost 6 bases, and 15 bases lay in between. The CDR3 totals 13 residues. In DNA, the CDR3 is TGTGCCAGCAGCCGTGGGGTCGGCGGCGAGCAGTACTTC. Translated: CASSRGVGGEQYF.

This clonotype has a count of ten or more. CDR3 nucleotides: TGCGCCAGCAGCCAAGAACCCGGACTAGTGTACGAGCAGTACTTC. Its translation is CASSQEPGLVYEQYF. The chain joins TRBV4-3 to TRBJ2-7; 7 nucleotides match TRBD2. J gave up 4 bases and V 0 bases, and 6 bases lay outside the gene matches. The germline V gene encodes CDR1 LGHNA and CDR2 YSLEER. There are 15 residues in the CDR3.

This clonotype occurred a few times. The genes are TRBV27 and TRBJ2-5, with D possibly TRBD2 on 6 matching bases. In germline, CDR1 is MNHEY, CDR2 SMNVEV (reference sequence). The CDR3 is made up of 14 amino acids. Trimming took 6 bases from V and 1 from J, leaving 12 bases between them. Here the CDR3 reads CASRRLGLQETQYF. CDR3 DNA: TGTGCCAGCAGAAGACTGGGACTCCAAGAGACCCAGTACTTC.

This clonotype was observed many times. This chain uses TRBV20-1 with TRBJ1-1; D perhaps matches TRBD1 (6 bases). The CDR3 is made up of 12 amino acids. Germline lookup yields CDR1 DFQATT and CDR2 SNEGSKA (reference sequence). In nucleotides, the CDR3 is TGCAGCCCTGCGAGGGGGGGGACTGAAGCTTTCTTT. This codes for CSPARGGTEAFF.

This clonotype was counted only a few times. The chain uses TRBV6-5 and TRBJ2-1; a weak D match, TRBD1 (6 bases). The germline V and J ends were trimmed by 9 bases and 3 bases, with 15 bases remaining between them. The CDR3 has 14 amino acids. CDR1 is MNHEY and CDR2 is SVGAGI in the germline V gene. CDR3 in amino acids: CASSQGADYNEQFF. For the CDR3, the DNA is TGTGCCAGTTCACAGGGAGCGGACTACAATGAGCAGTTCTTC.

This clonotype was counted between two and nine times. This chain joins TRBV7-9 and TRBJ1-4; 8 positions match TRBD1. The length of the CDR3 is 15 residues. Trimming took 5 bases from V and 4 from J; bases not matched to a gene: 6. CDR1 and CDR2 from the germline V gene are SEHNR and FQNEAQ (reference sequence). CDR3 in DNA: TGTGCCAGCAGCCCGCAGGGGGCGGGTAATGAAAAACTGTTTTTT. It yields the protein CASSPQGAGNEKLFF.

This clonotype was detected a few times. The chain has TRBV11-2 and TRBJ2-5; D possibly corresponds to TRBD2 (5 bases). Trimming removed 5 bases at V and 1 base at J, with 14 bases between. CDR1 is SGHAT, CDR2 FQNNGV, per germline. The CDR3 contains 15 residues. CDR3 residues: CASSPATAVQETQYF. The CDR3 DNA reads TGTGCCAGCAGCCCCGCTACAGCGGTCCAAGAGACCCAGTACTTC.

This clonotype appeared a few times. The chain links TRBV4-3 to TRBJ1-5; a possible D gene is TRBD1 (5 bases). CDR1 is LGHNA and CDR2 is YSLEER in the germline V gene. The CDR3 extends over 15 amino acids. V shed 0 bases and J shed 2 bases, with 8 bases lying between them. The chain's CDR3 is CASSQDPTGNQPQHF. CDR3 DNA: TGCGCCAGCAGCCAAGATCCGACAGGCAATCAGCCCCAGCATTTT.

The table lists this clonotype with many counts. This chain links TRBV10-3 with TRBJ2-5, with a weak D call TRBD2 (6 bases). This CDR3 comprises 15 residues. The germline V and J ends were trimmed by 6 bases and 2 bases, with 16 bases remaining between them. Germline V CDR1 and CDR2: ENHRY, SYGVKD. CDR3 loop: CAISLGVAAQETQYF. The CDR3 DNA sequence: TGTGCCATCAGCCTCGGGGTAGCGGCGCAAGAGACCCAGTACTTC.

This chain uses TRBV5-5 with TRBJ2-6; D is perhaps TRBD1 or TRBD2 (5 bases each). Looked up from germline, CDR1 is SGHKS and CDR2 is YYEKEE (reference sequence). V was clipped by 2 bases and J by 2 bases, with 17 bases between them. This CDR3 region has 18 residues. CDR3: CASSLLDVGAPGANVLTF. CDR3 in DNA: TGTGCCAGCAGCTTACTAGACGTCGGGGCACCTGGGGCCAACGTCCTGACTTTC.

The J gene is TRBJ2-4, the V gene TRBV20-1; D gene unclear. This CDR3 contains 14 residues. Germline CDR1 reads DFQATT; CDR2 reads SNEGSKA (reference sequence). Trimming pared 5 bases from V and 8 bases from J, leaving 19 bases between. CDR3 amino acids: CSAPKTGFSDIQYF. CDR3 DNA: TGCAGTGCTCCGAAAACCGGGTTCTCAGACATTCAGTACTTC.

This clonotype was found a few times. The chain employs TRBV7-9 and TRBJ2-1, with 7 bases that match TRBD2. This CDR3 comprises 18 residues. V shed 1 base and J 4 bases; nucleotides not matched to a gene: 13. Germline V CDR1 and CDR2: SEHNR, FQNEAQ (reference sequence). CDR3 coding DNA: TGTGCCAGCAGCTTAGTGCCCATTCGGGGAGGGCGTTACAATGAGCAGTTCTTC. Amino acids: CASSLVPIRGGRYNEQFF.

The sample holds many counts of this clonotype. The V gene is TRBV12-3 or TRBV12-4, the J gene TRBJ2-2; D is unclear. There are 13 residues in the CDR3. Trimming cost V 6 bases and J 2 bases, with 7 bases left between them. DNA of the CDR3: TGTGCCAGCAGGTCCCTAAACACCGGGGAGCTGTTTTTT. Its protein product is CASRSLNTGELFF.

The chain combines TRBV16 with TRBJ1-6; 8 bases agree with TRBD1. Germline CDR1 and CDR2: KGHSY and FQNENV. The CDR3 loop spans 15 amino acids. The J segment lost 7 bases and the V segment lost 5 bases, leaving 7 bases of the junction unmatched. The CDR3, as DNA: TGTGCCAGCAGCAAAAGGACAGGGACGAATTCACCCCTCCACTTT. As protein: CASSKRTGTNSPLHF.

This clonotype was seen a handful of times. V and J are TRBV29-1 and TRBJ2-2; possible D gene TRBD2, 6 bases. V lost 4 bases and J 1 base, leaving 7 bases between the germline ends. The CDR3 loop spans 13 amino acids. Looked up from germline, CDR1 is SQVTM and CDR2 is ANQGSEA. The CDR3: CSVGGMNTGELFF. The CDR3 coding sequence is TGCAGCGTTGGCGGGATGAACACCGGGGAGCTGTTTTTT.

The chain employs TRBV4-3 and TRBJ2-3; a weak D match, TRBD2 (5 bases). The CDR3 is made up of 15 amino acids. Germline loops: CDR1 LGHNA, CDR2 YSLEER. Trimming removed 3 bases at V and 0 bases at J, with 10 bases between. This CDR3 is CASSQDSQSTDTQYF. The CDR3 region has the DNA TGCGCCAGCAGCCAGGACTCACAAAGCACAGATACGCAGTATTTT.

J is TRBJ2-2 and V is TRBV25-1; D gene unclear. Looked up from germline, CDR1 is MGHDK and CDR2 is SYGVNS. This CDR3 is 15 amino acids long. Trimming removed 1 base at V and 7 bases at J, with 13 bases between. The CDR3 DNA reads TGTGCCAGCAGTGAATGGCAGGCCCGATACGGGGAGCTGTTTTTT. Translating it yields CASSEWQARYGELFF.

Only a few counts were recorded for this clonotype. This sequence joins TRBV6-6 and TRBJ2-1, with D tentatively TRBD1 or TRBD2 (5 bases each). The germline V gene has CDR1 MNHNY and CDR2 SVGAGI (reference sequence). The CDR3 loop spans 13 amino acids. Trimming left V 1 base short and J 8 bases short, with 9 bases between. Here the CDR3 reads CASSYWDGHEQFF. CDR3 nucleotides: TGTGCCAGCAGTTACTGGGACGGACATGAGCAGTTCTTC.

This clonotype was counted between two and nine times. The CDR3 sequence: CASTSDRNNQPQHF. The CDR3 region has the DNA TGTGCCAGCACTTCAGACAGAAATAATCAGCCCCAGCATTTT. The chain combines TRBV6-1 with TRBJ1-5; D might be TRBD1 (5 bases). V lost 7 bases, J lost 4 bases, and 14 bases lay in between. Germline CDR1 is MNHNS and CDR2 is SASEGT. This CDR3 has 14 residues.

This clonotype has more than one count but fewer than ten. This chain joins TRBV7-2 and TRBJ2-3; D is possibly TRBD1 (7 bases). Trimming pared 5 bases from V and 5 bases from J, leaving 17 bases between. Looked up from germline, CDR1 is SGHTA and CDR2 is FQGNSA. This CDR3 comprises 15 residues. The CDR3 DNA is TGTGCCAGCAGCCCAGGGGGGATGAGGCTAGATACGCAGTATTTT. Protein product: CASSPGGMRLDTQYF.

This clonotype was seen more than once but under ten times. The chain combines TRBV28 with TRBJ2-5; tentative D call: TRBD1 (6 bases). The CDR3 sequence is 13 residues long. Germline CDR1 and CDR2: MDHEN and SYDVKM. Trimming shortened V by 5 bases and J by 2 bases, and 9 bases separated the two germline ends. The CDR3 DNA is TGTGCCAGCAGTATGACAGGACAAGAGACCCAGTACTTC. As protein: CASSMTGQETQYF.